These T cell receptor beta chains were read from a single sample in a study of T cells in Graves' hyperthyroidism and ophthalmopathy. TCRdb called the multiplex PCR reads again in MiXCR, with one record for every CDR3 protein. The top ten hold approximately 10% of the sample, which has about 98,000 distinct CDR3 sequences, 35% to 50% seen once. Sequencing was performed on peripheral blood or thyroid tissue (not recorded which). The source of these receptors is a woman aged 25 to 39 with Graves' hyperthyroidism. CDR3s include the opening cysteine and the closing phenylalanine or tryptophan. A D gene is named only where the DNA matches it firmly. The listing skips clone size in some rows; elsewhere it reads once, few, many or a size class.

abundance: NA; j_gene: TRBJ2-3; v_gene: TRBV7-9; d_gene: TRBD2; CDR3aa: CASTARGAGGLSTDTQYF; CDR3nt: TGTGCCAGCACCGCCCGCGGAGCGGGAGGGTTAAGCACAGATACGCAGTATTTT
abundance: NA; j_gene: TRBJ1-5; v_gene: TRBV10-3; d_gene: NA; CDR3aa: CAITRQNSNQPQHF; CDR3nt: TGTGCCATCACTAGACAGAATAGCAATCAGCCCCAGCATTTT
abundance: NA; j_gene: TRBJ1-2; v_gene: TRBV7-3; d_gene: NA; CDR3aa: CASSSGRGGGYTF; CDR3nt: TGTGCCAGCAGCTCGGGAAGAGGTGGTGGCTACACCTTC
abundance: many; j_gene: TRBJ2-7; v_gene: TRBV4-2; d_gene: TRBD2; CDR3aa: CASSQDGLWGTSGMLKQYF; CDR3nt: TGTGCCAGCAGCCAAGATGGTTTGTGGGGGACTAGCGGGATGCTAAAGCAGTACTTC
abundance: NA; j_gene: TRBJ2-7; v_gene: TRBV7-2; d_gene: TRBD1; CDR3aa: CASSQQGAVYEQYF; CDR3nt: TGTGCCAGCAGCCAACAGGGGGCCGTCTACGAGCAGTACTTC
abundance: NA; j_gene: TRBJ1-3; v_gene: TRBV9; d_gene: NA; CDR3aa: CASSGGLTIYF; CDR3nt: TGTGCCAGCAGCGGCGGACTGACCATATATTTT
abundance: NA; j_gene: TRBJ2-3; v_gene: TRBV10-1; d_gene: TRBD1; CDR3aa: CASRQGDFPANTQYF; CDR3nt: TGCGCCAGCAGACAGGGGGATTTTCCTGCAAATACGCAGTATTTT
abundance: NA; j_gene: TRBJ2-7; v_gene: TRBV11-2; d_gene: TRBD2; CDR3aa: CACAGVAGVGEQYF; CDR3nt: TGTGCCTGCGCGGGAGTAGCGGGAGTGGGGGAGCAGTACTTC
abundance: many; j_gene: TRBJ2-7; v_gene: TRBV3-1; d_gene: TRBD2; CDR3aa: CASSQGLAFSYEQYF; CDR3nt: TGTGCCAGCAGCCAGGGACTAGCGTTCTCCTACGAGCAGTACTTC
abundance: many; j_gene: TRBJ2-2; v_gene: TRBV7-2; d_gene: NA; CDR3aa: CASSFLRNTGELFF; CDR3nt: TGTGCCAGCAGCTTTTTACGGAACACCGGGGAACTGTTTTTT
abundance: NA; j_gene: TRBJ2-5; v_gene: TRBV5-1; d_gene: NA; CDR3aa: CASSLALAVGQETQYF; CDR3nt: TGCGCCAGCAGCTTGGCGTTAGCGGTAGGCCAAGAGACCCAGTACTTC
abundance: NA; j_gene: TRBJ2-7; v_gene: TRBV27; d_gene: NA; CDR3aa: CASSLSGGSYEQYF; CDR3nt: TGTGCCAGCAGTTTATCGGGCGGTTCCTACGAGCAGTACTTC
abundance: many; j_gene: TRBJ1-2; v_gene: TRBV10-2; d_gene: NA; CDR3aa: CASGDSVSGYTF; CDR3nt: TGCGCCAGCGGGGACTCCGTTTCGGGCTACACCTTC
abundance: NA; j_gene: TRBJ2-3; v_gene: TRBV6-1; d_gene: NA; CDR3aa: CASSGGDPGNQPQYF; CDR3nt: TGTGCCAGCAGCGGCGGGGATCCGGGCAATCAGCCCCAGTATTTT
abundance: many; j_gene: TRBJ1-2; v_gene: TRBV20-1; d_gene: NA; CDR3aa: CSARDWGTNYGYTF; CDR3nt: TGCAGTGCTAGAGATTGGGGCACTAACTATGGCTACACCTTC
abundance: NA; j_gene: TRBJ2-1; v_gene: TRBV15; d_gene: NA; CDR3aa: CATSRWTMAINEQFF; CDR3nt: TGTGCCACCAGCAGATGGACCATGGCAATCAATGAGCAGTTCTTC
abundance: NA; j_gene: TRBJ1-5; v_gene: TRBV6-5; d_gene: TRBD1; CDR3aa: CAIWDRGHQPQHF; CDR3nt: TGTGCCATCTGGGACAGGGGCCATCAGCCCCAGCATTTT
abundance: many; j_gene: TRBJ1-2; v_gene: TRBV5-1; d_gene: NA; CDR3aa: CASSLALANYGYTF; CDR3nt: TGCGCCAGCAGCTTGGCTCTTGCTAACTATGGCTACACCTTC
abundance: few; j_gene: TRBJ2-3; v_gene: TRBV2; d_gene: TRBD2; CDR3aa: CASGRTSGITDTQYF; CDR3nt: TGTGCCAGCGGGCGGACTAGCGGTATAACAGATACGCAGTATTTT
abundance: many; j_gene: TRBJ1-4; v_gene: TRBV12-3/TRBV12-4; d_gene: TRBD1; CDR3aa: CASTSGTGYEKLFF; CDR3nt: TGTGCCAGCACATCCGGGACAGGGTATGAAAAACTGTTTTTT
abundance: few; j_gene: TRBJ1-2; v_gene: TRBV28; d_gene: NA; CDR3aa: CASSARGGLYGYTF; CDR3nt: TGTGCCAGCAGTGCCCGTGGGGGCCTCTATGGCTACACCTTC
abundance: many; j_gene: TRBJ2-7; v_gene: TRBV28; d_gene: TRBD2; CDR3aa: CASKRGGNEQYF; CDR3nt: TGTGCCAGCAAGAGGGGAGGGAACGAGCAGTACTTC
abundance: many; j_gene: TRBJ1-4; v_gene: TRBV11-1; d_gene: TRBD1; CDR3aa: CASGGQGAQEKLFF; CDR3nt: TGTGCCAGCGGCGGACAGGGGGCGCAAGAAAAACTGTTTTTT
abundance: NA; j_gene: TRBJ1-1; v_gene: TRBV12-3/TRBV12-4; d_gene: NA; CDR3aa: CASSQELAAKGTEAFF; CDR3nt: TGTGCCAGCAGCCAAGAGCTGGCGGCGAAGGGGACTGAAGCTTTCTTT
abundance: NA; j_gene: TRBJ2-7; v_gene: TRBV2; d_gene: NA; CDR3aa: CASREAAHRDEQYF; CDR3nt: TGTGCCAGCAGGGAGGCAGCTCACCGGGACGAGCAGTACTTC
abundance: many; j_gene: TRBJ1-6; v_gene: TRBV28; d_gene: NA; CDR3aa: CASSLPPSGGSPLHF; CDR3nt: TGTGCCAGCAGTTTACCCCCGTCCGGGGGTTCACCCCTCCACTTT
abundance: many; j_gene: TRBJ1-2; v_gene: TRBV11-2; d_gene: NA; CDR3aa: CASSLAGLINYGYTF; CDR3nt: TGTGCCAGCAGCTTAGCCGGACTGATTAACTATGGCTACACCTTC
abundance: many; j_gene: TRBJ1-5; v_gene: TRBV10-3; d_gene: NA; CDR3aa: CAISPGHPGNQPQHF; CDR3nt: TGTGCCATCAGTCCGGGCCACCCTGGCAATCAGCCCCAGCATTTT
abundance: few; j_gene: TRBJ1-5; v_gene: TRBV6-5; d_gene: NA; CDR3aa: CASSWPPALRGSNRPQHF; CDR3nt: TGTGCCAGCAGTTGGCCCCCGGCCCTCAGGGGAAGCAATCGGCCCCAGCATTTT
abundance: NA; j_gene: TRBJ1-5; v_gene: TRBV5-1; d_gene: TRBD1; CDR3aa: CASSSRQGPNQPQHF; CDR3nt: TGCGCCAGCAGCTCACGACAGGGACCCAATCAGCCCCAGCATTTT
abundance: many; j_gene: TRBJ2-5; v_gene: TRBV13; d_gene: TRBD1; CDR3aa: CASSLLRGRETQYF; CDR3nt: TGTGCCAGCAGCCTCCTGAGGGGGCGGGAGACCCAGTACTTC
abundance: once; j_gene: TRBJ1-2; v_gene: TRBV7-9; d_gene: TRBD1; CDR3aa: CANTPDRDGHTF; CDR3nt: TGTGCCAACACACCCGACAGGGATGGCCACACCTTC
abundance: NA; j_gene: TRBJ1-1; v_gene: TRBV20-1; d_gene: NA; CDR3aa: CSASAQGQRAFF; CDR3nt: TGCAGTGCTAGCGCCCAGGGGCAACGGGCTTTCTTT
abundance: NA; j_gene: TRBJ1-2; v_gene: TRBV15; d_gene: NA; CDR3aa: CATSSEKGLGYTF; CDR3nt: TGTGCCACCAGCAGTGAGAAGGGACTGGGCTACACCTTC
abundance: NA; j_gene: TRBJ2-3; v_gene: TRBV3-1; d_gene: NA; CDR3aa: CASSQDRELLDTQYF; CDR3nt: TGTGCCAGCAGCCAAGATCGGGAGCTACTAGATACGCAGTATTTT
abundance: NA; j_gene: TRBJ2-5; v_gene: TRBV10-2; d_gene: TRBD2; CDR3aa: CASSETSGREQETQYF; CDR3nt: TGCGCCAGCAGTGAGACTAGCGGGAGGGAGCAGGAGACCCAGTACTTC
abundance: many; j_gene: TRBJ2-5; v_gene: TRBV7-2; d_gene: NA; CDR3aa: CASSFGQEETQYF; CDR3nt: TGTGCCAGCAGCTTCGGTCAGGAAGAGACCCAGTACTTC
abundance: NA; j_gene: TRBJ2-5; v_gene: TRBV9; d_gene: TRBD2; CDR3aa: CASSPRGVNQETQYF; CDR3nt: TGTGCCAGCAGCCCCCGGGGGGTTAATCAAGAGACCCAGTACTTC
abundance: NA; j_gene: TRBJ2-7; v_gene: TRBV20-1; d_gene: TRBD1; CDR3aa: CSASPGTAFSYEQYF; CDR3nt: TGCAGTGCTAGTCCCGGGACAGCCTTCTCCTACGAGCAGTACTTC
abundance: many; j_gene: TRBJ1-6; v_gene: TRBV5-1; d_gene: TRBD1; CDR3aa: CASSISRDRGDSPLHF; CDR3nt: TGCGCCAGCAGCATATCCCGGGACAGGGGTGATTCACCCCTCCACTTT
abundance: medium-sized; j_gene: TRBJ2-7; v_gene: TRBV5-1; d_gene: NA; CDR3aa: CASSLGRTYEQYF; CDR3nt: TGCGCCAGCAGCTTGGGACGGACCTACGAGCAGTACTTC
abundance: NA; j_gene: TRBJ2-7; v_gene: TRBV10-2; d_gene: TRBD2; CDR3aa: CASSELAGGTYEQYF; CDR3nt: TGCGCCAGCAGTGAGCTAGCGGGAGGGACCTACGAGCAGTACTTC
abundance: NA; j_gene: TRBJ2-7; v_gene: TRBV5-5; d_gene: NA; CDR3aa: CASTLGPYGQYF; CDR3nt: TGTGCCAGCACCCTAGGTCCCTACGGGCAGTACTTC
abundance: NA; j_gene: TRBJ1-5; v_gene: TRBV10-3; d_gene: TRBD1; CDR3aa: CAISEFGTGATSNQPQHF; CDR3nt: TGTGCCATCAGTGAGTTTGGGACAGGGGCGACGAGCAATCAGCCCCAGCATTTT
abundance: many; j_gene: TRBJ1-5; v_gene: TRBV5-6; d_gene: NA; CDR3aa: CASSLAGFQPQHF; CDR3nt: TGTGCCAGCAGCTTGGCTGGGTTTCAGCCCCAGCATTTT
abundance: many; j_gene: TRBJ2-7; v_gene: TRBV5-5; d_gene: NA; CDR3aa: CASSLGIYEQYF; CDR3nt: TGTGCCAGCAGCCTTGGGATCTACGAGCAGTACTTC
abundance: NA; j_gene: TRBJ1-2; v_gene: TRBV2; d_gene: NA; CDR3aa: CASRGDGYTF; CDR3nt: TGTGCCAGCAGAGGGGACGGCTACACCTTC
abundance: many; j_gene: TRBJ1-1; v_gene: TRBV7-3; d_gene: TRBD1; CDR3aa: CASSLRQGGRAFF; CDR3nt: TGTGCCAGCAGCTTAAGACAGGGAGGAAGAGCTTTCTTT
abundance: NA; j_gene: TRBJ1-5; v_gene: TRBV2; d_gene: NA; CDR3aa: CASREFDITNQPQHF; CDR3nt: TGTGCCAGCAGGGAGTTCGACATCACCAATCAGCCCCAGCATTTT
abundance: many; j_gene: TRBJ2-7; v_gene: TRBV20-1; d_gene: NA; CDR3aa: CSASDRREQYF; CDR3nt: TGCAGTGCTAGCGACCGCCGGGAGCAGTACTTC
abundance: few; j_gene: TRBJ2-2; v_gene: TRBV15; d_gene: TRBD1; CDR3aa: CATSSPPPGQTNTGELFF; CDR3nt: TGTGCCACCAGCAGCCCCCCCCCGGGACAGACGAACACCGGGGAGCTGTTTTTT
abundance: NA; j_gene: TRBJ2-6; v_gene: TRBV20-1; d_gene: NA; CDR3aa: CSAPAGANVLTF; CDR3nt: TGCAGTGCTCCCGCGGGGGCCAACGTCCTGACTTTC
abundance: NA; j_gene: TRBJ2-3; v_gene: TRBV10-2; d_gene: NA; CDR3aa: CASSGLVNTQYF; CDR3nt: TGCGCCAGCAGTGGACTTGTTAATACGCAGTATTTT
abundance: many; j_gene: TRBJ2-6; v_gene: TRBV9; d_gene: NA; CDR3aa: CASRRGEGSGANVLTF; CDR3nt: TGTGCCAGCAGGAGGGGGGAGGGCTCTGGGGCCAACGTCCTGACTTTC
abundance: many; j_gene: TRBJ2-5; v_gene: TRBV7-2; d_gene: TRBD2; CDR3aa: CASSVYGGGRGTQYF; CDR3nt: TGTGCCAGCAGCGTATACGGCGGGGGGCGAGGGACCCAGTACTTC
abundance: many; j_gene: TRBJ2-5; v_gene: TRBV2; d_gene: NA; CDR3aa: CANEDSPPRDGQYF; CDR3nt: TGTGCCAACGAGGACAGCCCGCCTAGAGATGGCCAGTACTTC
abundance: few; j_gene: TRBJ2-2; v_gene: TRBV2; d_gene: TRBD1; CDR3aa: CASRDRDTGELFF; CDR3nt: TGTGCCAGCAGGGACAGGGACACCGGGGAGCTGTTTTTT
abundance: NA; j_gene: TRBJ2-6; v_gene: TRBV6-6; d_gene: NA; CDR3aa: CASSPRTDTEAF; CDR3nt: TGTGCCAGCAGTCCCCGGACAGACACTGAAGCTTTC
abundance: NA; j_gene: TRBJ2-2; v_gene: TRBV25-1; d_gene: NA; CDR3aa: CASRVENTGELFF; CDR3nt: TGTGCTAGCAGGGTGGAAAACACCGGGGAGCTGTTTTTT